This T cell receptor beta chain was sequenced in a study of T cells after yellow fever vaccination. A single record per CDR3 protein comes from TCRdb applying MiXCR to the 5' RACE reads. The sample has fewer than 350,000 distinct CDR3 sequences, about 8.7% seen once. The V and J ends lost 2 bases and 5 bases, in that order; junction bases with no gene match: 6. The CDR3 totals 15 residues. Germline V gene data show CDR1 as SGDLS and CDR2 as YYNGEE. The TCR was taken from a man aged 18 to 30 who received the YFV17D yellow fever vaccine. The sequencing used PBMCs, collected on the day of the first yellow fever vaccination. The chain joins TRBV9 to TRBJ2-1, with 8 nucleotides matching TRBD2. The CDR3 DNA reads TGTGCCAGCAGCGTTGAAACTAGCGGAAACAATGAGCAGTTCTTC. It codes for CASSVETSGNNEQFF.